This TCR beta chain was obtained from a study of cytomegalovirus exposure and HLA in healthy donors. This CDR3 spans 17 amino acids. The PCR had 60 Vbeta and 13 Jbeta primers. Only in-frame clones appear in the TCRdb table, and some are missing; sequencing was by immunoSEQ multiplex PCR. The table includes about 170,000 clones, about three quarters detected once. Material: PBMCs. This chain links TRBV12-2 with TRBJ2-3; the D call TRBD1 from the table was never checked on the DNA. TRBV12-2 is shown as a pseudogene. The origin of this receptor is a female donor in good health and CMV-seronegative. The CDR3 loop reads CASRLGPGTEYTDTQYF. Here the CDR3 DNA reads TGTGCAAGTCGCTTAGGTCCCGGGACAGAGTACACAGATACGCAGTATTTT.